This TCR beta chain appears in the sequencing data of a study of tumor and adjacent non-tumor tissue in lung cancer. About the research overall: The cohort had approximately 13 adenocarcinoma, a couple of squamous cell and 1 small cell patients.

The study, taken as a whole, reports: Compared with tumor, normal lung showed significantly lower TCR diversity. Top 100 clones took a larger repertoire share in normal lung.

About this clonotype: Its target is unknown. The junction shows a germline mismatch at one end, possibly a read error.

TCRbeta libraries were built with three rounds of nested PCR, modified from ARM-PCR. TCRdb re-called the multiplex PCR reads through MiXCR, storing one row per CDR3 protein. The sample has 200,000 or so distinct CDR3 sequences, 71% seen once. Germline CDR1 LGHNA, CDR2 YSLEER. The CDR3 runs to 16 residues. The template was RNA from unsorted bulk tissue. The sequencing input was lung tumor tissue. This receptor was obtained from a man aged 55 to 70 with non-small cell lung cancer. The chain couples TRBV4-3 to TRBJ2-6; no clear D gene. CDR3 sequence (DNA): TGTGCCAGCAGCCAAGAGGCGGTGTCTGGGGTTAGCGTCCTGACTTTC. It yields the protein CASSQEAVSGVSVLTF.